One T cell receptor beta chain is described in this entry. The data derive from a study of cytomegalovirus exposure and HLA in healthy donors. Study overall: Researchers previously reported finding some 110 million unique TCR beta sequences from about 179 million T cells.

Germline V lookup: CDR1 MDHEN, CDR2 SYDVKM. Trimming cost V 3 bases and J 3 bases, with 8 bases left between them. This CDR3 comprises 13 residues. Donors showed nominal health when sampled, although they likely had unrecorded immune exposures. Amplification used 60 Vbeta primers and 13 Jbeta primers. Sequencing was performed with immunoSEQ multiplex PCR; in TCRdb, only in-frame clones are kept and a portion is missing. The sample carries 90,000 to 100,000 clones, roughly three quarters recorded once. The V call is TRBV28, the J call TRBJ1-1; no clear D gene. This TCR came from a female donor in good health and CMV-seronegative. Sequencing was done on a sample of PBMCs. Here the CDR3 DNA reads TGTGCCAGCAGTTTCCTAAGCTACACTGAAGCTTTCTTT. Amino acid sequence: CASSFLSYTEAFF.